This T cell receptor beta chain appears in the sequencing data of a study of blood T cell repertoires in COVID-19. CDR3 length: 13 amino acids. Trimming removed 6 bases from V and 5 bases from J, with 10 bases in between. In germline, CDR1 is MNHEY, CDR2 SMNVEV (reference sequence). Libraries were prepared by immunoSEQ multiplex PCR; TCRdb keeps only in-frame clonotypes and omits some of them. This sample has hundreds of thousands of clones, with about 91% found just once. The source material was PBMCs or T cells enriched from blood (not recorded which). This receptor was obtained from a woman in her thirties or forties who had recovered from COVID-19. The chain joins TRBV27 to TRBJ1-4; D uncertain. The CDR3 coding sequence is TGTGCCAGCAGGCTCCTACCGAATGAAAAACTGTTTTTT. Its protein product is CASRLLPNEKLFF.